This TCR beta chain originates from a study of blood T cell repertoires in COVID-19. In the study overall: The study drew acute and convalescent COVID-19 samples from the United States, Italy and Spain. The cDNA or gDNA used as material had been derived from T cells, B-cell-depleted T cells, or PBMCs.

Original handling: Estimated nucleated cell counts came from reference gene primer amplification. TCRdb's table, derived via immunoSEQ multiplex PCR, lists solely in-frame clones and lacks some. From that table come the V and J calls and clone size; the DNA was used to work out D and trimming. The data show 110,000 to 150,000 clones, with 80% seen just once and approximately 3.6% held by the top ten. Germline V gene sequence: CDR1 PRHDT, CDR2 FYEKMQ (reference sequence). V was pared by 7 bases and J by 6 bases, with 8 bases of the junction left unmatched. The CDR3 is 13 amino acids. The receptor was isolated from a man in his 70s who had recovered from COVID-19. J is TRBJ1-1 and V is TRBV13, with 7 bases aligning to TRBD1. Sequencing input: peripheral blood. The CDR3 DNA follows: TGTGCCAGCAACTTCTGGGGACAGTCTGAAGCTTTCTTT. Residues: CASNFWGQSEAFF. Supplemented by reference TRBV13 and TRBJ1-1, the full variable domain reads AAGVIQSPRHLIKEKRETATLKCYPIPRHDTVYWYQQGPGQDPQFLISFYEKMQSDKGSIPDRFSAQQFSDYHSELNMSSLELGDSALYFCASNFWGQSEAFFGQGTRLTVV.